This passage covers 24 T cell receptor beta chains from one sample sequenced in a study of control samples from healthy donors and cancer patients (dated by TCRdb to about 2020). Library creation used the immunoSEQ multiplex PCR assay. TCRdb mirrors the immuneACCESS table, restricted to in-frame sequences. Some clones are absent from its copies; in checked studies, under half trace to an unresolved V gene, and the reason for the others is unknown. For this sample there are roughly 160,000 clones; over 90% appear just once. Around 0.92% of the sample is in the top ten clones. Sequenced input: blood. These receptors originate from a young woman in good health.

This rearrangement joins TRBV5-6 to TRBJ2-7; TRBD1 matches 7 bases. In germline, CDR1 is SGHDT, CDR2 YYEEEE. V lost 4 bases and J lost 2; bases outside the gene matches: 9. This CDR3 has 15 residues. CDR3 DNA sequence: TGTGCCAGCAGCATGATGACAGGGAGCACCTACGAGCAGTACTTC. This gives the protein CASSMMTGSTYEQYF.

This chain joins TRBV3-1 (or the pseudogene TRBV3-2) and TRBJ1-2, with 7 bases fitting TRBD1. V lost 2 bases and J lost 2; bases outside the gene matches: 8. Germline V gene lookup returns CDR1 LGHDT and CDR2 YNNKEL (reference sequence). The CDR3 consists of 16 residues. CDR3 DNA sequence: TGTGCCAGCAGCCAAAACAACAGGGGACTGAACTATGGCTACACCTTC. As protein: CASSQNNRGLNYGYTF.

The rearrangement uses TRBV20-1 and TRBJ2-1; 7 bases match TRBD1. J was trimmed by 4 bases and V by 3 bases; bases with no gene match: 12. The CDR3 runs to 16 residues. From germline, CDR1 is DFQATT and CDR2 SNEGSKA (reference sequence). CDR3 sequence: CSASLNRDSSYNEQFF. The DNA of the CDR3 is TGCAGTGCTAGTTTGAACCGGGACAGCTCATACAATGAGCAGTTCTTC.

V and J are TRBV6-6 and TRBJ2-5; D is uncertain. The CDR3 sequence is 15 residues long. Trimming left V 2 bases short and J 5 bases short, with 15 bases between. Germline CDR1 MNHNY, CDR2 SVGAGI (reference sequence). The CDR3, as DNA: TGTGCCAGCAGTTACCCGCCGGTGGCAGTGGAGACCCAGTACTTC. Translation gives CASSYPPVAVETQYF.

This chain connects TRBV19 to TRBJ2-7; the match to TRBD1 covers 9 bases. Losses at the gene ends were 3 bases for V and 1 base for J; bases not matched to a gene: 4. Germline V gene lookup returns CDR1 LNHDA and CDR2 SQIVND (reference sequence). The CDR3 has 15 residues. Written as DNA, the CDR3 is TGTGCCAGTAGTATGACCGGGACAGGGTCCTACGAGCAGTACTTC. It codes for CASSMTGTGSYEQYF.

The chain's CDR3 is CASSLGGLPEQPQHF. CDR3 nucleotide sequence: TGCGCCAGCAGCTTGGGTGGCCTCCCGGAACAGCCCCAGCATTTT. The chain uses TRBV5-1 and TRBJ1-5; D gene unclear. The CDR3 consists of 15 residues. Germline CDR1 is SGHRS and CDR2 is YFSETQ. The ends were cut back, 0 bases at V and 7 bases at J, with 14 bases in the middle.

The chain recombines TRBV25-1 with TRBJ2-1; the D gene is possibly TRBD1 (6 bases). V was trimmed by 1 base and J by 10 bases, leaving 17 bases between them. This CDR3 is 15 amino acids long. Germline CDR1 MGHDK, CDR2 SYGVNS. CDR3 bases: TGTGCCAGCAGTGAATCCAACCCCCACAGGGCCGAGCAGTTCTTC. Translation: CASSESNPHRAEQFF.

CDR3 amino acids: CASSLVSGGANEQFF. CDR3 coding DNA: TGCGCCAGCAGCTTGGTTAGCGGGGGGGCAAATGAGCAGTTCTTC. V gene TRBV5-1 combines with J gene TRBJ2-1; the match to TRBD2 covers 11 bases. The length of the CDR3 is 15 residues. The V segment lost 0 bases and the J segment 7 bases; nucleotides outside the gene matches: 3. Germline lookup yields CDR1 SGHRS and CDR2 YFSETQ.

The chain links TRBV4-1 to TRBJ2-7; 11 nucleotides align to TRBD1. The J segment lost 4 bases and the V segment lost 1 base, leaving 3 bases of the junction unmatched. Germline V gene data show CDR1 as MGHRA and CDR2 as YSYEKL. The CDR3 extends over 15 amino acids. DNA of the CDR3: TGCGCCAGCAGCCAAGTAGGGACAGGGGGGTACGAGCAGTACTTC. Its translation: CASSQVGTGGYEQYF.

The CDR3 DNA reads TGCAGCGTTCTCGTAGCGGGCACCGGGGAGCTGTTTTTT. It specifies CSVLVAGTGELFF. This chain connects TRBV29-1 to TRBJ2-2; 7 bases match TRBD2. CDR3 length: 13 residues. Germline lookup yields CDR1 SQVTM and CDR2 ANQGSEA. V dropped 5 bases and J dropped 4; count of bases not matched to a gene: 4.

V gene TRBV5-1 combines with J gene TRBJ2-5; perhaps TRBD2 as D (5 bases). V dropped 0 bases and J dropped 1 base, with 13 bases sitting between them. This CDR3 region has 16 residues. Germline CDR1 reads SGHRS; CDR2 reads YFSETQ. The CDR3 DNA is TGCGCCAGCAGCTTGGGGGCCTCGGGGTTCCAAGAGACCCAGTACTTC. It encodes CASSLGASGFQETQYF.

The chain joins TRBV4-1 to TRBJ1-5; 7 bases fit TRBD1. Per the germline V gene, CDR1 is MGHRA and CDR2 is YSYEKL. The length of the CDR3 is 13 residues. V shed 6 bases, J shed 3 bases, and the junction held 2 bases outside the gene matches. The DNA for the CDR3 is TGCGCCAGCAGGGGACAGCTCAATCAGCCCCAGCATTTT. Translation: CASRGQLNQPQHF.

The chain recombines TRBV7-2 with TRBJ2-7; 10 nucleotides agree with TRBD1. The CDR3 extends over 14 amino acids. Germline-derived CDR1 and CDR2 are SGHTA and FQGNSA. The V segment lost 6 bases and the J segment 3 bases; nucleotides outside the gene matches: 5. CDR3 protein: CASRPGQGFYEQYF. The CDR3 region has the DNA TGTGCCAGCAGACCGGGACAGGGGTTCTACGAGCAGTACTTC.

This CDR3 is CATSDPRGPGNTIYF. DNA of the CDR3: TGTGCCACCAGTGACCCCAGGGGGCCCGGAAACACCATATATTTT. This chain links TRBV24-1 with TRBJ1-3; TRBD1 aligns across 8 bases. CDR1 and CDR2 from the germline V gene are KGHDR and SFDVKD. Trimming at V came to 4 bases and at J to 4 bases, leaving 5 bases not matched to a gene. This CDR3 contains 15 residues.

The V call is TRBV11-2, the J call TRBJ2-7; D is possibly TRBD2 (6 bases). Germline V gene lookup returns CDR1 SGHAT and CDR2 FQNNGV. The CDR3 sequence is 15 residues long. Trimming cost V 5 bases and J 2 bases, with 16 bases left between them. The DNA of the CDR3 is TGTGCCAGCAGCCCCAACCGCGGGACCGCCTACGAGCAGTACTTC. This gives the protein CASSPNRGTAYEQYF.

Here the CDR3 reads CASSGREGADTEAFF. The CDR3 coding sequence is TGTGCCAGCAGTGGACGGGAGGGGGCGGACACTGAAGCTTTCTTT. The gene calls are TRBV6-6 and TRBJ1-1, with 7 bases lining up with TRBD1. V lost 5 bases, J lost 3 bases, and 9 bases stayed unmatched. This CDR3 region has 15 residues. Germline values: CDR1 MNHNY, CDR2 SVGAGI (reference sequence).

The DNA for the CDR3 is TGCGCCAGCAGCTTGGTGGGGCAGCACACCGGGGAGCTGTTTTTT. Its translation is CASSLVGQHTGELFF. The chain has TRBV5-1 and TRBJ2-2; maybe TRBD1 (5 bases). V was clipped by 0 bases and J by 3 bases, with 9 bases between them. The CDR3 covers 15 residues. Germline CDR1 reads SGHRS; CDR2 reads YFSETQ.

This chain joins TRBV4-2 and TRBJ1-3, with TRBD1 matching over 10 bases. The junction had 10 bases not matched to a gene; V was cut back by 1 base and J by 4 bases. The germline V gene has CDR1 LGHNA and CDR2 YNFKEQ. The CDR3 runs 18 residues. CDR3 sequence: CASSQGRDRGLQGNTIYF. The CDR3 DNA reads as TGTGCCAGCAGCCAAGGTCGTGACAGGGGGCTTCAAGGAAACACCATATATTTT.

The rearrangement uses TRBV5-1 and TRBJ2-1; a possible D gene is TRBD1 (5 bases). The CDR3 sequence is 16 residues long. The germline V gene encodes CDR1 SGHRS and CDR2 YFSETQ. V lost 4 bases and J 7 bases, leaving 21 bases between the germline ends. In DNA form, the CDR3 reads TGCGCCAGCAGCCCGTTTCAGGTCAGGGCGGCAAATGAGCAGTTCTTC. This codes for CASSPFQVRAANEQFF.

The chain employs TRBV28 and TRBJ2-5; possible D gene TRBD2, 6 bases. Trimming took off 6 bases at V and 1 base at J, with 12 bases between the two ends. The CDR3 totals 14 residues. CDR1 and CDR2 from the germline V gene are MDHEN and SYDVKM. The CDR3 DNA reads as TGTGCCAGCAGCCTCCGGGGGTCCCAAGAGACCCAGTACTTC. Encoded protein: CASSLRGSQETQYF. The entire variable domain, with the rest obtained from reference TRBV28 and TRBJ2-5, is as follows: DVKVTQSSRYLVKRTGEKVFLECVQDMDHENMFWYRQDPGLGLRLIYFSYDVKMKEKGDIPEGYSVSREKKERFSLILESASTNQTSMYLCASSLRGSQETQYFGPGTRLLVL.

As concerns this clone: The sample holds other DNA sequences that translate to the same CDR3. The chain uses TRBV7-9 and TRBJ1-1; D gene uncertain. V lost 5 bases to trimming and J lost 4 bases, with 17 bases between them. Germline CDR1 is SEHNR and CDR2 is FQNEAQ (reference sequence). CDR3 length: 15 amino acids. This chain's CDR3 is CASSPHWTGFTEAFF. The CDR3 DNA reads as TGTGCCAGCAGCCCACACTGGACGGGATTCACTGAAGCTTTCTTT.

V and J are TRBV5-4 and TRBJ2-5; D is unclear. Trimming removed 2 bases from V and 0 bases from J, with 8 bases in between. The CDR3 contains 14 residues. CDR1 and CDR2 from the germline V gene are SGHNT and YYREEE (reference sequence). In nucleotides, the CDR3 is TGTGCCAGCAGCTTATATCACGACCAAGAGACCCAGTACTTC. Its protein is CASSLYHDQETQYF.

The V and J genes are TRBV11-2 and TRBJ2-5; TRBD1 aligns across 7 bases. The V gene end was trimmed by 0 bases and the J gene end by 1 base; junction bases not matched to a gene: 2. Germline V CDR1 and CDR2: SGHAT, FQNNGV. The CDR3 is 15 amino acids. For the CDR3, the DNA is TGTGCCAGCAGCTTAGATGGGACAGCCCAAGAGACCCAGTACTTC. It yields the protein CASSLDGTAQETQYF.

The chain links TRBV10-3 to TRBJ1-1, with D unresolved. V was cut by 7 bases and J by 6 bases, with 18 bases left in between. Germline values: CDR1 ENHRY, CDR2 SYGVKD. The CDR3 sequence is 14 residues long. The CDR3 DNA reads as TGTGCCATCAAAAACAGTTTTTTGGAAGCTGAAGCTTTCTTT. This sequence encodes CAIKNSFLEAEAFF.